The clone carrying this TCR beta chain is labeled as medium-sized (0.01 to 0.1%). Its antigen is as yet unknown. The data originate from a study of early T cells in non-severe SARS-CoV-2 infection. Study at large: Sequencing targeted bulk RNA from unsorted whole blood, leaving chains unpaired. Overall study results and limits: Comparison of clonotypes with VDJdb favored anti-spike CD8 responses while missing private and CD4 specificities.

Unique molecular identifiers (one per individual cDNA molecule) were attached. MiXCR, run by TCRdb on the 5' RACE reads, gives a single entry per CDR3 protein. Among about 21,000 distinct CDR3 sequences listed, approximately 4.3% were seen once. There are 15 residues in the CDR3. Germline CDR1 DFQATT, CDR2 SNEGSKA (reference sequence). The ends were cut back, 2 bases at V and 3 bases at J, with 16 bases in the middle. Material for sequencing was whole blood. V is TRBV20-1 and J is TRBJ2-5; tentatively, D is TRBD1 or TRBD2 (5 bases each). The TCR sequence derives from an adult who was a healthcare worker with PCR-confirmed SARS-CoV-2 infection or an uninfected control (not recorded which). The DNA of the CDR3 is TGCAGTGCTAGAAGAGCGGACAACCGGGAAGAGACCCAGTACTTC. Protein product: CSARRADNREETQYF.